This entry is about one T cell receptor (beta chain). Its specificity is unknown. Trimming removed 0 bases from V and 5 bases from J; junction bases left unmatched: 6. This CDR3 region has 18 residues. Germline CDR1 and CDR2: MGHRA and YSYEKL. The sample originates from a study of OX40 agonist ivuxolimab in advanced cancers. This table comes from immunoSEQ multiplex PCR, and its TCRdb copy is limited to in-frame clones, with some not included. The sample consists of roughly 120,000 clones, approximately 89% of them appearing once. Findings and limits, study-wide: At 0.1 to 3.0 mg/kg and by week 6, clonal expansion occurred in CD4+ and CD8+ blood T cells.

The sequences come from CD4+ or CD8+ T cells sorted from blood, collected in a trial of the OX40 agonist ivuxolimab. V gene TRBV4-1 combines with J gene TRBJ2-1, with 14 positions matching TRBD2. This sequence was found in an adult with an advanced solid tumor such as melanoma, head and neck, liver or kidney cancer. CDR3 region: CASSQDPPGLAGDNEQFF. The CDR3 nucleotides read TGCGCCAGCAGCCAAGATCCCCCGGGACTAGCGGGGGACAATGAGCAGTTCTTC.